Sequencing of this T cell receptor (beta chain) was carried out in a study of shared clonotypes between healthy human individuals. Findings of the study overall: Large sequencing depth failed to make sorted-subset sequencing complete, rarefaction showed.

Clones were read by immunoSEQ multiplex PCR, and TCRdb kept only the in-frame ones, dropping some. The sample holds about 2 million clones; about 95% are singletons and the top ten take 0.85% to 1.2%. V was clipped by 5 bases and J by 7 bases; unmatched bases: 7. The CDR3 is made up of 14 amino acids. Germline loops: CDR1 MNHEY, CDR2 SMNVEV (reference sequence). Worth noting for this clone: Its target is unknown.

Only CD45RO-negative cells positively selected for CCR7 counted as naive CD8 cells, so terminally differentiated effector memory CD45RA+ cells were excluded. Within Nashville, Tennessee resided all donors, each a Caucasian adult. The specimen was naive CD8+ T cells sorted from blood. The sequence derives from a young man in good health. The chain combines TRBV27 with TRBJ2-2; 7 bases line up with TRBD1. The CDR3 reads CASSPGQMVGELFF. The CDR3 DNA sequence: TGTGCCAGCAGTCCGGGACAGATGGTCGGGGAGCTGTTTTTT.